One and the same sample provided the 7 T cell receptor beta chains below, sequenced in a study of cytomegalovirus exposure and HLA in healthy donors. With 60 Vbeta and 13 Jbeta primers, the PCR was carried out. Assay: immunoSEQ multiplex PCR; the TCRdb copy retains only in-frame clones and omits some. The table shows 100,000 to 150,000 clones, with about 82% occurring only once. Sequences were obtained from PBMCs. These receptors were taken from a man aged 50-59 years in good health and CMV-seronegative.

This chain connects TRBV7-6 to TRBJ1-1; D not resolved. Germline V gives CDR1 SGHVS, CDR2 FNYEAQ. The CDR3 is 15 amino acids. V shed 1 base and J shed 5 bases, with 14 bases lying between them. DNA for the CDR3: TGTGCCAGCAGCTTAGGCTCCCGCGCTGAGACTGAAGCTTTCTTT. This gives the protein CASSLGSRAETEAFF.

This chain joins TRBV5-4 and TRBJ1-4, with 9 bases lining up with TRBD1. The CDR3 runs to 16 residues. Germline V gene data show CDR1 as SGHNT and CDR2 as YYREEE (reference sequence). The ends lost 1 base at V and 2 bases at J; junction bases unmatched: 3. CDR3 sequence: CASSLTGQGTNEKLFF. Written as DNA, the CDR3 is TGTGCCAGCAGCTTGACCGGACAGGGGACTAATGAAAAACTGTTTTTT. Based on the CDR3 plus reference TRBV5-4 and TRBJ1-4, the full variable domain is ETGVTQSPTHLIKTRGQQVTLRCSSQSGHNTVSWYQQALGQGPQFIFQYYREEENGRGNFPPRFSGLQFPNYSSELNVNALELDDSALYLCASSLTGQGTNEKLFFGSGTQLSVL.

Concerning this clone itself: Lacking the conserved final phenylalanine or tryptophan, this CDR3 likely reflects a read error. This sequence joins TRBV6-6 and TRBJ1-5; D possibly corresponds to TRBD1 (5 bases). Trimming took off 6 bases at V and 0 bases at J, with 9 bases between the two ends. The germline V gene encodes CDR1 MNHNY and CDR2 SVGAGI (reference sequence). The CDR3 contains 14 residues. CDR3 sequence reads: CASSTGHSNQPQHL. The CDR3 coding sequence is TGTGCCAGCAGCACCGGACATAGCAATCAGCCCCAGCATCTT.

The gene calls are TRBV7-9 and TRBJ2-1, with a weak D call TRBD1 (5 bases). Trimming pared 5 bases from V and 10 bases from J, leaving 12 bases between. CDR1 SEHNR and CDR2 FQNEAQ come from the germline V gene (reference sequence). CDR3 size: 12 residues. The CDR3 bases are TGTGCCAGCAGCCGACAGTTAGAGGAGCAGTTCTTC. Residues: CASSRQLEEQFF.

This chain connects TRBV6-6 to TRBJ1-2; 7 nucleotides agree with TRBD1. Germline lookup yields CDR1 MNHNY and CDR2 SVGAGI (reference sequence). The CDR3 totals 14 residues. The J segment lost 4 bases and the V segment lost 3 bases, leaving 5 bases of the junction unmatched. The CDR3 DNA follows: TGTGCCAGCAGTTATGGGGGACAGACCTATGGCTACACCTTC. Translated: CASSYGGQTYGYTF.

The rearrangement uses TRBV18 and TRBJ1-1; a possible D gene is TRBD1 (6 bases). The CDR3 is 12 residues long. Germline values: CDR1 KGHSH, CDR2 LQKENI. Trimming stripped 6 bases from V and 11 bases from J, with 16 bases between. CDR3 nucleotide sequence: TGTGCCAGCTCTCTGGACAGTTCGCCGGCTTTCTTT. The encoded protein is CASSLDSSPAFF.

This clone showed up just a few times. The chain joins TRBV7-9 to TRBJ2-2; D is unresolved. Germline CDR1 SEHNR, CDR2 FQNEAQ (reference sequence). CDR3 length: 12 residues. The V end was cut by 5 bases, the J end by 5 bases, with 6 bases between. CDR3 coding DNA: TGTGCCAGCAGCCAGAAAACCGGGGAGCTGTTTTTT. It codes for CASSQKTGELFF.